This paragraph reports one T cell receptor (beta chain). The data belong to a study of T cell changes during pregnancy in multiple sclerosis. The length of the CDR3 is 13 residues. CDR1 SGHVS and CDR2 FQNEAQ come from the germline V gene. With 6 bases removed from V and 2 bases from J, the gap between germline ends came to 10 bases. Clones were read by immunoSEQ multiplex PCR, and TCRdb kept only the in-frame ones, dropping some. The repertoire holds 60,000 to 70,000 clones, 90% to 95% seen once, with about 1.3% in the top ten. Specimen: peripheral blood, collected in the third trimester of pregnancy. The V and J genes are TRBV7-8 and TRBJ1-1, with D unresolved. The receptor was isolated from a female donor in good health, enrolled as a control in a pregnancy study. The CDR3 sequence: CASSLTGNTEAFF. Here the CDR3 DNA reads TGTGCCAGCAGTTTGACGGGAAACACTGAAGCTTTCTTT.